The T cell receptor (beta chain) under discussion was sequenced for a study of shared clonotypes between healthy human individuals. Around 30,000 T cell genomes (approximately 180 ng DNA) went into each sorted-subset replicate. Using immunoSEQ multiplex PCR, the repertoire was profiled, and TCRdb retains in-frame clones only, with some absent. The table shows around 2,000,000 clones, with roughly 91% occurring only once. The ends were cut back, 1 base at V and 0 bases at J, with 4 bases in the middle. This CDR3 comprises 14 residues. In germline, CDR1 is LNHDA, CDR2 SQIVND (reference sequence). Notes on this clone: Its antigen is as yet unknown.

Positive CCR7 selection of CD45RO-negative cells yielded the naive CD8 cells, and terminally differentiated effector memory CD45RA+ cells were excluded. Study-wide points: Blood alone was sampled, and tissue repertoires likely differ. On the whole, naive subsets had larger estimated richness than memory subsets had.

Sequencing used naive CD8+ T cells from PBMCs. The sequence was obtained from a man aged 18 to 29 in good health. Some clones in this sample may be carry-over from other donors' samples. This rearrangement joins TRBV19 to TRBJ2-1; D is unresolved. CDR3 residues: CASSIGNSYNEQFF. The DNA of the CDR3 is TGTGCCAGTAGTATAGGTAACTCCTACAATGAGCAGTTCTTC.